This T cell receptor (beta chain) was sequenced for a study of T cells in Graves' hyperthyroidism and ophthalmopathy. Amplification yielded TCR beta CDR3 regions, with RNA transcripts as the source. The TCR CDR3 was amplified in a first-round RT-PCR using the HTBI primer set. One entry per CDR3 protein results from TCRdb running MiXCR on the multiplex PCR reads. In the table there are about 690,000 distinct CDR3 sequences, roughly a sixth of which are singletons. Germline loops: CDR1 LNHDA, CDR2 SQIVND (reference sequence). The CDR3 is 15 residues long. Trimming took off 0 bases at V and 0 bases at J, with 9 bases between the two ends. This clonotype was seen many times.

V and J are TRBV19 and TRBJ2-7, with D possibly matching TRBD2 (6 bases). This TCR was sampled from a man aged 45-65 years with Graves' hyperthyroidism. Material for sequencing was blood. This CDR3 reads CASSIEGRSSYEQYF. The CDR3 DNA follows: TGTGCCAGTAGTATAGAGGGGAGGAGCTCCTACGAGCAGTACTTC.